The clone carrying this T cell receptor (beta chain) showed up just once. The sample is drawn from a study of T cell clonotyping in hematopoietic cell transplantation. The germline V and J ends were trimmed by 0 bases and 1 base, with 12 bases remaining between them. Per the germline V gene, CDR1 is LGHNA and CDR2 is YNFKEQ. The CDR3 sequence is 16 residues long. Profiling relied on immunoSEQ multiplex PCR, and the TCRdb table lists in-frame clones only, not all of them. The table includes approximately 75,000 clones, about 94% detected once. Sample: peripheral blood mononuclear cells. The origin of this receptor is a man aged 45 to 65 in good health. Some clones in this sample may be carry-over from other donors' samples. The chain employs TRBV4-2 and TRBJ2-5; a weak D match, TRBD1 (7 bases). In DNA, the CDR3 is TGTGCCAGCAGCCAAGATTACAGGGGAGGCCAAGAGACCCAGTACTTC. It encodes CASSQDYRGGQETQYF.